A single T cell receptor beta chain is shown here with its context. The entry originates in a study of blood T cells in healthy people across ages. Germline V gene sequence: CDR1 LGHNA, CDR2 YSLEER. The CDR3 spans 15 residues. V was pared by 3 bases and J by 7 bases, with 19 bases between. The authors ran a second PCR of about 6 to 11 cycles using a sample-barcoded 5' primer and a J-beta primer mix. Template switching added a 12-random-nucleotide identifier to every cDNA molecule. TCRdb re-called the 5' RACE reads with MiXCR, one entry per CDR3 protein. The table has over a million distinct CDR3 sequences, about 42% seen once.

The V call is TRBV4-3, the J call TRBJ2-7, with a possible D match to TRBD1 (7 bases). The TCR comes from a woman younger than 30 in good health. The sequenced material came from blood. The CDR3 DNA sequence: TGCGCCAGCAGCCAGGAAGACAGGGAGGACAATGAGCAGTACTTC. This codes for CASSQEDREDNEQYF.